Sequencing of this T cell receptor beta chain was carried out in a study of T cell changes during pregnancy in multiple sclerosis. Looked up from germline, CDR1 is SGHVS and CDR2 is FQNEAQ. J lost 2 bases, V lost 6 bases, and 4 bases had no gene match. The CDR3 runs 15 residues. TCRdb keeps only in-frame clones here, not all; method: immunoSEQ multiplex PCR. The table has roughly 80,000 clones, about 92% seen once. This sequence originates from a female donor in good health, enrolled as a control in a pregnancy study. The starting material was peripheral blood, obtained after pregnancy. The chain links TRBV7-8 to TRBJ2-7; TRBD2 matches 13 bases. The CDR3 bases are TGTGCCAGCAGTTCAGGGACTAGCGGGACCTACGAGCAGTACTTC. Translating it yields CASSSGTSGTYEQYF. Variable domain in full (rest from reference TRBV7-8 and TRBJ2-7): GAGVSQSPRYKVAKRGQDVALRCDPISGHVSLFWYQQALGQGPEFLTYFQNEAQLDKSGLPSDRFFAERPEGSVSTLKIQRTQQEDSAVYLCASSSGTSGTYEQYFGPGTRLTVT.